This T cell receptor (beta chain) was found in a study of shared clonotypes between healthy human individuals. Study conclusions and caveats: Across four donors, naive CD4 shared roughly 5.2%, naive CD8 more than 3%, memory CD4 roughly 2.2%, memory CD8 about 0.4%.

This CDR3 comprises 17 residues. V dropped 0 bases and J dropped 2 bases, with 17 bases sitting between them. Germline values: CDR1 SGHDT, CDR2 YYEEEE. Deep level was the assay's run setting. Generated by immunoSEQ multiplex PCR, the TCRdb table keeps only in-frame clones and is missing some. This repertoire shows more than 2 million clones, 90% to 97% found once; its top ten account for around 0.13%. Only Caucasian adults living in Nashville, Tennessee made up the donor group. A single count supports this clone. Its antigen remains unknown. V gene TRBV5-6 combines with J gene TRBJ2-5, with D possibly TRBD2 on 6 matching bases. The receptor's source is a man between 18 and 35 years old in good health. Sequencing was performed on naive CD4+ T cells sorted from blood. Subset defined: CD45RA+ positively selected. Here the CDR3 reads CASSLGNKGAGQETQYF. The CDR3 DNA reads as TGTGCCAGCAGCTTGGGAAACAAGGGCGCGGGGCAAGAGACCCAGTACTTC.